Presented here are 2 T cell receptor beta chains from one specimen sequenced in a study of cytomegalovirus exposure and HLA in healthy donors. Use of 60 Vbeta and 13 Jbeta primers characterized the PCR. TCRdb's copy holds only in-frame clones and misses some; the assay was immunoSEQ multiplex PCR. Among roughly 190,000 clones listed, around 83% were seen once. The sequencing input was PBMCs. The source is a middle-aged man in good health and CMV-seropositive.

This clone was observed once. The chain employs TRBV2 and TRBJ2-7; D may be TRBD1 (5 bases). V was shortened by 5 bases and J by 2 bases, with 13 bases between the two germline ends. There are 14 residues in the CDR3. CDR1 SNHLY and CDR2 FYNNEI come from the germline V gene. The CDR3 loop reads CASSTRVIPYEQYF. In nucleotides, the CDR3 is TGTGCCAGCAGTACCAGGGTCATCCCCTACGAGCAGTACTTC.

The gene calls are TRBV6-6 and TRBJ2-1; D is ambiguous. V lost 0 bases to trimming and J lost 1 base, with 7 bases between them. Germline CDR1 MNHNY, CDR2 SVGAGI (reference sequence). CDR3 length: 15 residues. In DNA, the CDR3 is TGTGCCAGCAGTTACTCAGACTCGTCCTACAATGAGCAGTTCTTC. Translated: CASSYSDSSYNEQFF.